Below, 31 T cell receptor beta chains from the same sample are listed, as sequenced in a study of T cell responses to AZD1222 COVID-19 vaccine. The assay was immunoSEQ multiplex PCR, and TCRdb's table has in-frame clones only and misses some. The table lists more than 70,000 clones, roughly nine tenths of them singletons. The sample here was peripheral blood, taken 28 days after the second AZD1222 dose. Receptors were obtained from an adult who received the AZD1222 COVID-19 vaccine.

This chain uses TRBV2 with TRBJ2-7; D may correspond to TRBD1 or TRBD2 (6 bases each). Trimming stripped 5 bases from V and 4 bases from J, with 18 bases between. This CDR3 region has 15 residues. CDR1 is SNHLY, CDR2 FYNNEI, per germline. CDR3 nucleotide sequence: TGTGCCAGCAGTACCCGGGGGCGCGGGACTTACGAGCAGTACTTC. Amino acids: CASSTRGRGTYEQYF.

The chain joins TRBV6-5 to TRBJ1-2, with 10 bases matching TRBD1. The CDR3 runs to 14 residues. Germline CDR1 is MNHEY and CDR2 is SVGAGI. The trim removed 6 bases at V and 2 bases at J, leaving 3 bases unmatched. This chain's CDR3 is CASRETGGNYGYTF. The CDR3 DNA reads as TGTGCCAGCAGAGAGACAGGGGGCAACTATGGCTACACCTTC.

Remarks on this clone: Other DNA sequences in the same sample also yield this CDR3. The rearrangement joins TRBV9 to TRBJ2-5; D is undetermined. Trimming removed 4 bases at V and 5 bases at J, with 12 bases between. There are 13 residues in the CDR3. Germline V CDR1 and CDR2: SGDLS, YYNGEE. The CDR3 region is CASSPRLGETQYF. CDR3 nucleotides: TGTGCCAGCAGCCCGCGATTGGGGGAGACCCAGTACTTC.

The rearrangement uses TRBV5-6 and TRBJ2-5, with 12 bases lining up with TRBD2. J gave up 5 bases and V 4 bases, and 3 bases lay outside the gene matches. Germline V gene lookup returns CDR1 SGHDT and CDR2 YYEEEE. The CDR3 runs 14 residues. DNA of the CDR3: TGTGCCAGCAGCCCTAGCGGGGGGGCGGAGACCCAGTACTTC. Translated: CASSPSGGAETQYF.

The J gene is TRBJ1-1, the V gene TRBV6-6; no reliable D call. CDR1 and CDR2 (germline): MNHNY, SVGAGI (reference sequence). The CDR3 loop spans 13 amino acids. Trimming left V 7 bases short and J 8 bases short, with 17 bases between. The CDR3 DNA reads TGTGCCAGCAACCTACCCGGGTCGGACGAAGCTTTCTTT. It is translated as CASNLPGSDEAFF.

The chain recombines TRBV7-6 with TRBJ2-2; 10 bases line up with TRBD2. The CDR3 has 17 residues. The V and J ends lost 5 bases and 2 bases, in that order; junction bases with no gene match: 8. The V gene's germline CDR1 is SGHVS and CDR2 FNYEAQ. The CDR3 coding sequence is TGTGCCAGCAGCCATACTAGCGGGGTCGCAAACACCGGGGAGCTGTTTTTT. It is translated as CASSHTSGVANTGELFF.

The V and J genes are TRBV27 and TRBJ2-3; D not resolved. Trimming took off 7 bases at V and 2 bases at J, with 4 bases between the two ends. The length of the CDR3 is 11 residues. Germline V gene sequence: CDR1 MNHEY, CDR2 SMNVEV (reference sequence). The CDR3: CASKFTDTQYF. For the CDR3, the DNA is TGTGCCAGCAAATTCACAGATACGCAGTATTTT.

V gene TRBV30 combines with J gene TRBJ2-7; TRBD2 is a possible D gene (7 bases). Per germline, CDR1 GTSNPN and CDR2 SVGIG (reference sequence). The CDR3 contains 13 residues. CDR3 coding DNA: TGTGCTTTGGTCAAAGGGGGGGGGTACGAGCAGTACTTC. Protein: CALVKGGGYEQYF.

The genes are TRBV2 and TRBJ2-7; 7 nucleotides agree with TRBD1. CDR3 length: 15 residues. The V gene end was trimmed by 7 bases and the J gene end by 7 bases; junction bases not matched to a gene: 16. The germline V gene has CDR1 SNHLY and CDR2 FYNNEI. The CDR3 spells CASIPDGQADWEQYF. In nucleotides, the CDR3 is TGTGCCAGCATCCCCGATGGACAGGCGGATTGGGAGCAGTACTTC.

The V gene is TRBV2, the J gene TRBJ2-7; D is unresolved. Germline-derived CDR1 and CDR2 are SNHLY and FYNNEI. This CDR3 has 13 amino acids. V lost 0 bases and J 3 bases, leaving 6 bases between the germline ends. The CDR3 coding sequence is TGTGCCAGCAGTGAAGCCCCCGTCTACGAGCAGTACTTC. Translation gives CASSEAPVYEQYF.

V is TRBV30 and J is TRBJ2-2; perhaps TRBD2 as D (5 bases). The length of the CDR3 is 18 residues. Germline CDR1 is GTSNPN and CDR2 is SVGIG (reference sequence). V was shortened by 0 bases and J by 0 bases, with 17 bases between the two germline ends. CDR3 sequence: CAWSVLREGTANTGELFF. In nucleotides, the CDR3 is TGTGCCTGGAGTGTACTCCGCGAGGGAACCGCGAACACCGGGGAGCTGTTTTTT.

This clone was picked up one time. The V and J genes are TRBV20-1 and TRBJ2-7; weak D call: TRBD1 (7 bases). CDR3 length: 11 residues. Germline V gene data show CDR1 as DFQATT and CDR2 as SNEGSKA (reference sequence). With 3 bases removed from V and 10 bases from J, the gap between germline ends came to 13 bases. CDR3 region: CSASGGGRQYF. In DNA, the CDR3 is TGCAGTGCTAGTGGAGGGGGCCGCCAGTACTTC.

This sequence joins TRBV19 and TRBJ1-1; D remains unclear. The V gene's germline CDR1 is LNHDA and CDR2 SQIVND (reference sequence). CDR3 length equals 17 residues. Deletions cut 3 bases from V and 0 bases from J, with 17 bases between. CDR3 residues: CASSIAAAGPMNTEAFF. CDR3 sequence (DNA): TGTGCCAGTAGTATCGCCGCTGCGGGCCCAATGAACACTGAAGCTTTCTTT. Filled out from reference TRBV19 and TRBJ1-1, the complete variable domain reads DGGITQSPKYLFRKEGQNVTLSCEQNLNHDAMYWYRQDPGQGLRLIYYSQIVNDFQKGDIAEGYSVSREKKESFPLTVTSAQKNPTAFYLCASSIAAAGPMNTEAFFGQGTRLTVV.

V is TRBV28 and J is TRBJ1-2; TRBD1 might be the D (6 bases). Germline CDR1 MDHEN, CDR2 SYDVKM. The ends were cut back, 10 bases at V and 4 bases at J, with 16 bases in the middle. This CDR3 is 13 amino acids long. CDR3 amino acids: CAISSWGAYGYTF. Here the CDR3 DNA reads TGTGCCATATCCTCATGGGGGGCCTATGGCTACACCTTC.

This clone appeared a few times. The chain couples TRBV6-5 to TRBJ1-3; D is ambiguous. Germline assignment: CDR1 MNHEY and CDR2 SVGAGI. Deletions cut 6 bases from V and 2 bases from J, with 8 bases between. The CDR3 is 13 amino acids. The CDR3 nucleotides are TGTGCCAGCAGGGGCAGCGCTGGAAACACCATATATTTT. This codes for CASRGSAGNTIYF.

The genes are TRBV3-1 (or the pseudogene TRBV3-2) and TRBJ1-1; D call uncertain. The germline CDR1 and CDR2 sequences are LGHDT and YNNKEL (reference sequence). The V end was cut by 0 bases, the J end by 0 bases, with 11 bases between. The CDR3 consists of 16 residues. The CDR3 reads CASSQDFPVLNTEAFF. CDR3 in DNA: TGTGCCAGCAGCCAAGATTTTCCGGTTCTGAACACTGAAGCTTTCTTT.

The V gene is TRBV12-3 or TRBV12-4, the J gene TRBJ1-6; D unclear. V gave up 3 bases and J gave up 7 bases, with 4 bases separating them. The CDR3 loop spans 12 amino acids. The CDR3 region has the DNA TGTGCCAGCAGTTTGATGAATTCACCCCTCCACTTT. It encodes CASSLMNSPLHF.

The V gene is TRBV15, the J gene TRBJ1-1; D may be TRBD1 (6 bases). CDR3 length: 16 residues. V shed 6 bases and J shed 4 bases, with 21 bases lying between them. Germline-derived CDR1 and CDR2 are LNHNV and YYDKDF (reference sequence). CDR3 nucleotides: TGTGCCACCAGTCTTGGAGGGGGGCCTGGGGGCACTGAAGCTTTCTTT. This encodes CATSLGGGPGGTEAFF.

The sample holds one count of this clone. The chain is built from TRBV5-6 and TRBJ1-1; no reliable D call. CDR3 length: 16 amino acids. V lost 1 base to trimming and J lost 1 base, with 14 bases between them. Germline CDR1 reads SGHDT; CDR2 reads YYEEEE. This CDR3 is CASSLFQRTANTEAFF. DNA of the CDR3: TGTGCCAGCAGCTTGTTCCAGAGGACGGCGAACACTGAAGCTTTCTTT.

This chain links TRBV5-1 with TRBJ1-1; D unclear. Trimming stripped 6 bases from V and 1 base from J, with 10 bases between. Germline CDR1 SGHRS, CDR2 YFSETQ. This CDR3 has 13 residues. CDR3 sequence reads: CASMVSGNTEAFF. The CDR3 DNA sequence: TGCGCCAGCATGGTTTCAGGGAACACTGAAGCTTTCTTT.

V is TRBV28 and J is TRBJ2-3; D is undetermined. The germline V and J ends were trimmed by 6 bases and 1 base, with 8 bases remaining between them. The CDR3 is 13 residues long. CDR1 is MDHEN and CDR2 is SYDVKM in the germline V gene. CDR3 protein: CASRKTGTDTQYF. DNA of the CDR3: TGTGCCAGCAGGAAGACTGGCACAGATACGCAGTATTTT.

The chain recombines TRBV21-1 with TRBJ2-4; the table's D call TRBD1 went unverified against the DNA. TRBV21-1 represents a pseudogene. This CDR3 spans 9 amino acids. This CDR3 reads CASSTIQYF. CDR3 DNA sequence: TGTGCCAGCAGCACAATTCAGTACTTC.

The V gene is TRBV20-1, the J gene TRBJ1-2; D gene ambiguous. From germline, CDR1 is DFQATT and CDR2 SNEGSKA (reference sequence). The V and J ends lost 6 bases and 6 bases respectively, with 8 bases between them. The CDR3 is made up of 10 amino acids. The DNA of the CDR3 is TGCAGTGCCCCCCGCCATGGCTACACCTTC. Translated: CSAPRHGYTF.

The CDR3 nucleotides are TGCAGCGTTATGGCGGGGTCAACGGCAGATACGCAGTATTTT. Protein product: CSVMAGSTADTQYF. The chain is built from TRBV29-1 and TRBJ2-3; a weak D match, TRBD2 (6 bases). V lost 5 bases, J lost 4 bases, and 16 bases lay in between. This CDR3 has 14 amino acids. Germline V gives CDR1 SQVTM, CDR2 ANQGSEA.

This sequence joins TRBV5-6 and TRBJ1-1; no reliable D call. Germline loops: CDR1 SGHDT, CDR2 YYEEEE. V was pared by 1 base and J by 1 base, with 8 bases between. CDR3 size: 14 residues. The CDR3 sequence: CASSLRLGNTEAFF. The CDR3 nucleotides are TGTGCCAGCAGCTTGAGGCTGGGGAACACTGAAGCTTTCTTT.

This clone turned up a few times. The chain is built from TRBV30 and TRBJ2-5; D is undetermined. Trimming took 0 bases from V and 0 from J, leaving 20 bases between them. The CDR3 is made up of 18 amino acids. Germline CDR1 is GTSNPN and CDR2 is SVGIG (reference sequence). In DNA form, the CDR3 reads TGTGCCTGGAGTGTACGACGGCTTTACACAAATTACCAAGAGACCCAGTACTTC. Amino acids: CAWSVRRLYTNYQETQYF. Looking up the rest from reference TRBV30 and TRBJ2-5 gives the full variable domain: SQTIHQWPATLVQPVGSPLSLECTVEGTSNPNLYWYRQAAGRGLQLLFYSVGIGQISSEVPQNLSASRPQDRQFILSSKKLLLSDSGFYLCAWSVRRLYTNYQETQYFGPGTRLLVL.

This clone was recorded once. The chain combines TRBV5-1 with TRBJ1-4; a possible D gene is TRBD1 (5 bases). V was shortened by 0 bases and J by 3 bases, with 9 bases between the two germline ends. This CDR3 contains 15 residues. Germline CDR1 and CDR2: SGHRS and YFSETQ. The DNA for the CDR3 is TGCGCCAGCAGCTTGGGGGGGTCGGCTAATGAAAAACTGTTTTTT. Residues: CASSLGGSANEKLFF.

The CDR3 loop is CASSRGTGNQPQHF. CDR3 sequence (DNA): TGTGCCAGTAGTAGAGGGACAGGGAATCAGCCCCAGCATTTT. The gene calls are TRBV19 and TRBJ1-5, with TRBD1 identical over 9 bases. The ends lost 4 bases at V and 4 bases at J; junction bases unmatched: 2. CDR1 is LNHDA, CDR2 SQIVND, per germline (reference sequence). The CDR3 has 14 residues. The full variable domain, with the rest looked up from reference TRBV19 and TRBJ1-5, is DGGITQSPKYLFRKEGQNVTLSCEQNLNHDAMYWYRQDPGQGLRLIYYSQIVNDFQKGDIAEGYSVSREKKESFPLTVTSAQKNPTAFYLCASSRGTGNQPQHFGDGTRLSIL.

The rearrangement uses TRBV5-4 and TRBJ1-2; 9 positions match TRBD1. CDR1 and CDR2 from the germline V gene are SGHNT and YYREEE (reference sequence). The CDR3 consists of 13 residues. V dropped 2 bases and J dropped 8; count of bases not matched to a gene: 4. This chain's CDR3 is CASSLQGAGGYTF. The CDR3 DNA sequence: TGTGCCAGCAGCTTACAGGGGGCGGGGGGCTACACCTTC.

This clone showed up just once. The genes are TRBV5-4 and TRBJ2-7; unclear D gene. The CDR3 length is 13 residues. Germline values: CDR1 SGHNT, CDR2 YYREEE (reference sequence). V lost 0 bases and J 6 bases, leaving 10 bases between the germline ends. The CDR3 region has the DNA TGTGCCAGCAGCTTGGAAATCAGGAGCGAGCAGTACTTC. It specifies CASSLEIRSEQYF.

The V call is TRBV7-2, the J call TRBJ2-3, with D hard to call. Per germline, CDR1 SGHTA and CDR2 FQGNSA. This CDR3 spans 13 amino acids. The ends were cut back, 1 base at V and 4 bases at J, with 6 bases in the middle. The CDR3 nucleotides are TGTGCCAGCAGCTTAGTAAGGGCAGATACGCAGTATTTT. Residues: CASSLVRADTQYF.